This entry lists 27 T cell receptor beta chains sequenced from one sample in a study of CD8 T cells in ankylosing spondylitis. TCRdb re-called the 5' RACE reads through MiXCR, storing one row per CDR3 protein. The repertoire has 30,000 to 40,000 distinct CDR3 sequences, less than 4% of them found once; the top ten carry 2.8%. The sample comprised blood, either unsorted or a sorted T cell fraction (not recorded which). These receptors originate from a male donor with ankylosing spondylitis or in good health (not recorded which).

Many counts were recorded for this clonotype. The chain's CDR3 is CASSVATSGRWADTQYF. CDR3 coding DNA: TGTGCCAGCAGCGTAGCTACTAGCGGGAGGTGGGCAGATACGCAGTATTTT. The chain employs TRBV9 and TRBJ2-3; 12 bases match TRBD2. The junction had 6 bases not matched to a gene; V was cut back by 0 bases and J by 4 bases. The CDR3 is 17 residues long. CDR1 SGDLS and CDR2 YYNGEE come from the germline V gene.

This clonotype was counted at least ten times. V and J are TRBV9 and TRBJ2-3; 8 bases match TRBD2. Germline loops: CDR1 SGDLS, CDR2 YYNGEE. V trimming: 4 bases; J trimming: 4 bases; junction bases outside the gene matches: 5. The CDR3 runs 14 residues. In nucleotides, the CDR3 is TGTGCCAGCAGCCCCGGGGGGGTCTCAGATACGCAGTATTTT. Amino acid sequence: CASSPGGVSDTQYF.

This clonotype has more than one count but fewer than ten. The chain has TRBV9 and TRBJ2-3; 11 bases are a match to TRBD2. This CDR3 contains 16 residues. J gave up 5 bases and V 2 bases, and 7 bases lay outside the gene matches. CDR1 and CDR2 from the germline V gene are SGDLS and YYNGEE. CDR3 bases: TGTGCCAGCAGCGTGGTAGCGGGAGGGCCCTTAGATACGCAGTATTTT. Translation gives CASSVVAGGPLDTQYF.

This clonotype was detected many times. The V gene is TRBV9, the J gene TRBJ2-5; possibly TRBD2 for D (6 bases). The V gene's germline CDR1 is SGDLS and CDR2 YYNGEE. The CDR3 runs to 16 residues. The V end lost 3 bases, the J end lost 5 bases, and 20 bases lay between the germline ends. CDR3 residues: CASSASGLGVSETQYF. CDR3 nucleotide sequence: TGTGCCAGCAGCGCTTCGGGACTGGGAGTATCGGAGACCCAGTACTTC.

This clonotype occurred many times. The chain employs TRBV9 and TRBJ2-2, with a possible D match to TRBD2 (5 bases). Trimming took off 4 bases at V and 4 bases at J, with 17 bases between the two ends. The germline CDR1 and CDR2 sequences are SGDLS and YYNGEE. The CDR3 loop spans 16 amino acids. Here the CDR3 DNA reads TGTGCCAGCAGCCCCGAGGGTTTCCTGGGCACCGGGGAGCTGTTTTTT. Residues: CASSPEGFLGTGELFF.

This clonotype was seen many times. The chain joins TRBV9 to TRBJ2-6; D is uncertain. CDR3 length: 18 residues. V lost 2 bases, J lost 2 bases, and 17 bases lay in between. The V gene's germline CDR1 is SGDLS and CDR2 YYNGEE. CDR3 loop: CASSVSTAGSPGANVLTF. DNA for the CDR3: TGTGCCAGCAGCGTTAGTACGGCAGGTAGTCCTGGGGCCAACGTCCTGACTTTC.

This clonotype was counted at least ten times. The chain links TRBV9 to TRBJ2-2; no definite D call. Germline V gives CDR1 SGDLS, CDR2 YYNGEE. The CDR3 is 14 residues long. Trimming shortened V by 0 bases and J by 3 bases, and 6 bases separated the two germline ends. In nucleotides, the CDR3 is TGTGCCAGCAGCGTAGCATACTACACCGGGGAGCTGTTTTTT. Protein product: CASSVAYYTGELFF.

This clonotype was counted many times. The chain joins TRBV9 to TRBJ2-3, with a possible D match to TRBD2 (5 bases). Germline V lookup: CDR1 SGDLS, CDR2 YYNGEE. V was trimmed by 4 bases and J by 1 base, leaving 7 bases between them. The CDR3 loop spans 13 amino acids. The CDR3 region is CASSKAGTDTQYF. The CDR3 bases are TGTGCCAGCAGCAAAGCGGGCACAGATACGCAGTATTTT.

This clonotype has at least ten counts. The V and J genes are TRBV9 and TRBJ2-1; 7 nucleotides match TRBD2. The germline CDR1 and CDR2 sequences are SGDLS and YYNGEE. The CDR3 spans 15 residues. Trimming cost V 0 bases and J 5 bases; bases outside gene matches: 5. The CDR3 loop is CASSVGLAANNEQFF. The CDR3 nucleotides are TGTGCCAGCAGCGTAGGGCTAGCGGCAAACAATGAGCAGTTCTTC.

This clonotype was seen many times. V usage is TRBV9 and J usage is TRBJ2-2; D is perhaps TRBD2 (5 bases). Germline CDR1 and CDR2: SGDLS and YYNGEE. Between the trimmed V and J ends, which lost 0 bases and 8 bases, there was a span of 17 bases. The CDR3 is 16 residues long. The CDR3 DNA follows: TGTGCCAGCAGCGTAGCTGGTGGCATTCCGGGAGGGGAGCTGTTTTTT. This translates into CASSVAGGIPGGELFF.

In its sample, this clonotype was seen many times. The chain uses TRBV9 and TRBJ1-2, with 7 bases identical to TRBD1. Germline V CDR1 and CDR2: SGDLS, YYNGEE. V shed 0 bases, J shed 3 bases, and the junction held 5 bases outside the gene matches. CDR3 length: 15 residues. For the CDR3, the DNA is TGTGCCAGCAGCGTAGCTACAGGGGAGGACTATGGCTACACCTTC. This sequence encodes CASSVATGEDYGYTF.

The table lists this clonotype with many counts. The chain uses TRBV9 and TRBJ2-5; 9 nucleotides line up with TRBD2. Per germline, CDR1 SGDLS and CDR2 YYNGEE. The CDR3 extends over 15 amino acids. Unmatched junction bases numbered 1, after V lost 0 bases and J lost 1 base. The DNA of the CDR3 is TGTGCCAGCAGCGTAGAGGGACTAGCCCAAGAGACCCAGTACTTC. Translated, it gives CASSVEGLAQETQYF.

This clonotype was counted ten times or more. The gene calls are TRBV9 and TRBJ1-4; D call uncertain. Trimming left V 0 bases short and J 7 bases short, with 13 bases between. In germline, CDR1 is SGDLS, CDR2 YYNGEE. The CDR3 is made up of 15 amino acids. In nucleotides, the CDR3 is TGTGCCAGCAGCGTAGATCGCGGGGAAGGTGAAAAACTGTTTTTT. This encodes CASSVDRGEGEKLFF.

This clonotype occurred many times. The chain is built from TRBV9 and TRBJ1-1, with no clear D. This CDR3 contains 15 residues. V lost 4 bases and J 3 bases, leaving 16 bases between the germline ends. Germline CDR1 is SGDLS and CDR2 is YYNGEE. The CDR3 loop is CASSPHVGLDTEAFF. CDR3 in DNA: TGTGCCAGCAGCCCGCACGTGGGCTTGGACACTGAAGCTTTCTTT.

The V call is TRBV9, the J call TRBJ2-1, with 8 bases lining up with TRBD1. With V trimmed by 4 bases and J by 7 bases, 10 bases remained unmatched. CDR1 SGDLS and CDR2 YYNGEE come from the germline V gene. CDR3 length equals 15 residues. The CDR3 sequence: CASSKQGVYGNEQFF. In nucleotides, the CDR3 is TGTGCCAGCAGCAAACAGGGGGTCTACGGGAATGAGCAGTTCTTC.

In this sample, this clonotype is medium-sized. This sequence joins TRBV20-1 and TRBJ2-6, with 8 bases lining up with TRBD1. Germline V gives CDR1 DFQATT, CDR2 SNEGSKA (reference sequence). J gave up 2 bases and V 3 bases, and 9 bases lay outside the gene matches. The CDR3 runs to 17 residues. The CDR3 reads CSARSKTGAAGANVLTF. The CDR3 nucleotides read TGCAGTGCTAGGTCGAAGACAGGGGCGGCTGGGGCCAACGTCCTGACTTTC.

There are many counts of this clonotype. V and J are TRBV9 and TRBJ1-4; TRBD1 matches at 9 bases. The V gene's germline CDR1 is SGDLS and CDR2 YYNGEE. The CDR3 consists of 15 residues. Trimming at V came to 3 bases and at J to 6 bases, leaving 6 bases not matched to a gene. CDR3 residues: CASSGTGQGYEKLFF. CDR3 DNA sequence: TGTGCCAGCAGCGGAACCGGACAGGGGTATGAAAAACTGTTTTTT.

This clonotype was seen at least ten times. This CDR3 reads CASSAGTSGGLQETQYF. In DNA form, the CDR3 reads TGTGCCAGCAGCGCCGGGACTAGCGGTGGACTCCAGGAGACCCAGTACTTC. The chain joins TRBV9 to TRBJ2-5; TRBD2 aligns across 11 bases. The germline V gene has CDR1 SGDLS and CDR2 YYNGEE. Germline trimming cut 3 bases from V and 5 bases from J; bases unmatched to any gene: 12. The CDR3 is made up of 17 amino acids.

This clonotype came up many times. The genes are TRBV9 and TRBJ2-2; either TRBD1 or TRBD2 may fit D (5 bases each). CDR1 SGDLS and CDR2 YYNGEE come from the germline V gene. The CDR3 totals 15 residues. Trimming took 3 bases from V and 5 from J, leaving 14 bases between them. The CDR3 here is CASSGPGARTGELFF. In DNA form, the CDR3 reads TGTGCCAGCAGCGGGCCCGGGGCGCGAACCGGGGAGCTGTTTTTT.

This clonotype was found many times. This chain uses TRBV9 with TRBJ1-1; D unclear. Trimming left V 3 bases short and J 1 base short, with 10 bases between. CDR3 length equals 14 residues. Germline CDR1 and CDR2: SGDLS and YYNGEE. The CDR3 here is CASSAGRTNTEAFF. CDR3 nucleotides: TGTGCCAGCAGCGCCGGACGGACGAACACTGAAGCTTTCTTT.

This clonotype appeared many times. This chain joins TRBV9 and TRBJ2-5; D unresolved. V shed 4 bases and J shed 5 bases, with 15 bases lying between them. Germline V gene data show CDR1 as SGDLS and CDR2 as YYNGEE. The CDR3 is 14 residues long. The CDR3 region is CASSPPGVWETQYF. The CDR3 bases are TGTGCCAGCAGCCCTCCCGGCGTCTGGGAGACCCAGTACTTC. The whole variable domain, filled in from reference TRBV9 and TRBJ2-5, reads DSGVTQTPKHLITATGQRVTLRCSPRSGDLSVYWYQQSLDQGLQFLIQYYNGEERAKGNILERFSAQQFPDLHSELNLSSLELGDSALYFCASSPPGVWETQYFGPGTRLLVL.

This clonotype was detected ten times or more. The rearrangement links TRBV9 to TRBJ2-1; 14 bases are shared with TRBD2. Losses at the gene ends were 4 bases for V and 2 bases for J; bases not matched to a gene: 5. This CDR3 region has 17 residues. Germline CDR1 is SGDLS and CDR2 is YYNGEE. CDR3 sequence reads: CASSPGTSGSPYNEQFF. For the CDR3, the DNA is TGTGCCAGCAGCCCCGGGACTAGCGGGAGCCCCTACAATGAGCAGTTCTTC.

J is TRBJ2-2 and V is TRBV9; D gene unclear. Germline values: CDR1 SGDLS, CDR2 YYNGEE. The CDR3 has 15 residues. V dropped 0 bases and J dropped 2 bases, with 8 bases sitting between them. CDR3 loop: CASSVGVGNTGELFF. The CDR3 DNA reads TGTGCCAGCAGCGTAGGGGTCGGAAACACCGGGGAGCTGTTTTTT.

This clonotype was detected many times. The V gene is TRBV9, the J gene TRBJ1-2; D is uncertain. CDR1 SGDLS and CDR2 YYNGEE come from the germline V gene. CDR3 length: 12 amino acids. V lost 3 bases and J 9 bases, leaving 12 bases between the germline ends. The DNA for the CDR3 is TGTGCCAGCAGCGACCTAGTGAGGAGCTACACCTTC. Amino acids: CASSDLVRSYTF.

The chain employs TRBV9 and TRBJ2-1, with 8 bases lining up with TRBD2. The CDR3 extends over 15 amino acids. The J segment lost 6 bases and the V segment lost 4 bases, leaving 9 bases of the junction unmatched. Looked up from germline, CDR1 is SGDLS and CDR2 is YYNGEE. The CDR3 here is CASSLGLESVNEQFF. DNA for the CDR3: TGTGCCAGCAGCCTGGGACTAGAGAGTGTCAATGAGCAGTTCTTC.

This clonotype was seen ten or more times. This chain links TRBV28 with TRBJ2-7; D possibly corresponds to TRBD2 (6 bases). Germline CDR1 and CDR2: MDHEN and SYDVKM. This CDR3 has 18 amino acids. V lost 9 bases and J 5 bases, leaving 32 bases between the germline ends. The CDR3 loop reads CARMKTLACTQGRDEQYV. CDR3 nucleotides: TGTGCCAGGATGAAGACCCTAGCGTGCACCCAAGGTCGCGACGAGCAGTACGTC.

This clonotype occurred many times. V gene TRBV9 combines with J gene TRBJ1-1; D might be TRBD1 (6 bases). Germline CDR1 is SGDLS and CDR2 is YYNGEE. Trimming shortened V by 3 bases and J by 6 bases, and 12 bases separated the two germline ends. This CDR3 region has 13 residues. The CDR3 DNA reads as TGTGCCAGCAGCGCCCACAGGGATTCTGAAGCTTTCTTT. Translation gives CASSAHRDSEAFF.